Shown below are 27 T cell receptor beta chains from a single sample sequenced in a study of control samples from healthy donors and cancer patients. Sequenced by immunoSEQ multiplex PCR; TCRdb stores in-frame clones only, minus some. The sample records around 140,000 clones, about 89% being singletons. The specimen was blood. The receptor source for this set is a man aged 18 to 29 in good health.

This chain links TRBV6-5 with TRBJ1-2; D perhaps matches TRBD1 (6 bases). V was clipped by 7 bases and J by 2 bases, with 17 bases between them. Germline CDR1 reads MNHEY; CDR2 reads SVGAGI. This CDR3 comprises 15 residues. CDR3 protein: CASTARGSLNYGYTF. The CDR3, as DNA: TGTGCCAGCACCGCCAGGGGCAGTTTAAACTATGGCTACACCTTC.

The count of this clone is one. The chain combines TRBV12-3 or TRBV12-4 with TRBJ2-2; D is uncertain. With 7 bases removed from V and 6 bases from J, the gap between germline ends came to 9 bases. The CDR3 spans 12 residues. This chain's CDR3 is CASTIVPGELFF. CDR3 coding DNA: TGTGCCAGCACCATCGTCCCCGGGGAGCTGTTTTTT.

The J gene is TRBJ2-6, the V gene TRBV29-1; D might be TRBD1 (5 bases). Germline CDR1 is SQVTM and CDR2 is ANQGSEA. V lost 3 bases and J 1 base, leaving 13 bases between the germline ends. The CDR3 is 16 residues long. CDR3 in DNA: TGCAGCGTTGAGGCAGGGCCCCTGTCTGGGGCCAACGTCCTGACTTTC. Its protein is CSVEAGPLSGANVLTF.

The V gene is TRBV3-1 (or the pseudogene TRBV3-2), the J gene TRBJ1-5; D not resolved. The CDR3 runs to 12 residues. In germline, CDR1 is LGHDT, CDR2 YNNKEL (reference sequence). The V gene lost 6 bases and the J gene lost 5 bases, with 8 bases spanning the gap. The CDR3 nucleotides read TGTGCCAGCAGTTCAGGTCATCAGCCCCAGCATTTT. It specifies CASSSGHQPQHF.

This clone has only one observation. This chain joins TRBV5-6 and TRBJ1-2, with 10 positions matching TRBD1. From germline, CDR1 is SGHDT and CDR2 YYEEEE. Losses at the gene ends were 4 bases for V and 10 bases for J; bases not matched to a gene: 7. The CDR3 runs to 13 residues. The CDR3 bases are TGTGCCAGCAGCCCCGCCGGACAGGGGGACTACACCTTC. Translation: CASSPAGQGDYTF.

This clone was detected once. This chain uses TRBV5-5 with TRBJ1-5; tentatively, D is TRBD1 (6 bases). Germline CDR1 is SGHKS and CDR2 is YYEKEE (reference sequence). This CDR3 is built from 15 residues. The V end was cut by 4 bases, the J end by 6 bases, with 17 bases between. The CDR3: CASSDRQVEGQPQHF. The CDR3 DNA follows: TGTGCCAGCAGCGACAGACAGGTTGAGGGTCAGCCCCAGCATTTT. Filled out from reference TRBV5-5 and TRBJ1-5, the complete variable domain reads DAGVTQSPTHLIKTRGQQVTLRCSPISGHKSVSWYQQVLGQGPQFIFQYYEKEERGRGNFPDRFSARQFPNYSSELNVNALLLGDSALYLCASSDRQVEGQPQHFGDGTRLSIL.

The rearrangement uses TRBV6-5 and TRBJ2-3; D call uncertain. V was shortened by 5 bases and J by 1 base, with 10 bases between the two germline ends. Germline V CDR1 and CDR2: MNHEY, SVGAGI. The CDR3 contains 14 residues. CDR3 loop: CASSRVIGTDTQYF. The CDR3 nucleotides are TGTGCCAGCAGTCGAGTAATTGGCACAGATACGCAGTATTTT.

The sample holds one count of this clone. The CDR3 nucleotides read TGCGCCAGCAGCCAAGATCGGGCCGTGGGACGCTACACCTTC. Amino acid sequence: CASSQDRAVGRYTF. This chain joins TRBV4-3 and TRBJ1-2; D possibly corresponds to TRBD1 (5 bases). V lost 0 bases and J 9 bases, leaving 14 bases between the germline ends. This CDR3 region has 14 residues. Germline CDR1 is LGHNA and CDR2 is YSLEER.

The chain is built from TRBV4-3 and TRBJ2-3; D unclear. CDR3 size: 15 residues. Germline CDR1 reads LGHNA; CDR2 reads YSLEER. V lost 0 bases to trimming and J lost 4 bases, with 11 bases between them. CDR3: CASSQEDVRPDTQYF. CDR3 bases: TGCGCCAGCAGCCAAGAAGACGTGAGGCCAGATACGCAGTATTTT.

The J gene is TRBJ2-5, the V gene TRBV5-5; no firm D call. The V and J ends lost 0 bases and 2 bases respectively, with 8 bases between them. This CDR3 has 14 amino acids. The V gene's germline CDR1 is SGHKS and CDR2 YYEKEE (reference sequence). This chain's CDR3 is CASSLVADQETQYF. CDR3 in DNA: TGTGCCAGCAGCTTGGTAGCAGATCAAGAGACCCAGTACTTC.

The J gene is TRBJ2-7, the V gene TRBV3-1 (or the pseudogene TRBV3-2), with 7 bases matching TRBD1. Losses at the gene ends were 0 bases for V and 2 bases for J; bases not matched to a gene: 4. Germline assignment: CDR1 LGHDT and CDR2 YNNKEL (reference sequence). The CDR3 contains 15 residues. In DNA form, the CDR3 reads TGTGCCAGCAGCCAAGAGGACAGGCCCGCCTACGAGCAGTACTTC. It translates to CASSQEDRPAYEQYF.

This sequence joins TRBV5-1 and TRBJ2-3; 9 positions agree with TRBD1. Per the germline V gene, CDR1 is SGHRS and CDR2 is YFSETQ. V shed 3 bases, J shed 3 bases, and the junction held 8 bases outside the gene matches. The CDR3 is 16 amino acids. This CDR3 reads CASSSGTGQGTDTQYF. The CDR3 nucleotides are TGCGCCAGCAGCTCCGGCACGGGACAGGGTACAGATACGCAGTATTTT.

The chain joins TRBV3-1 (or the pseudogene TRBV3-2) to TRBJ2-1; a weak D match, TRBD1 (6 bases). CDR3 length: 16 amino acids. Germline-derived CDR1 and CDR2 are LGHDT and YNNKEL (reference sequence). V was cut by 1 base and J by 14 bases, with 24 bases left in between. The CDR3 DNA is TGTGCCAGCAGCCAAGCCGCCGGGACCGGGGACATAGAGGAGTTCTTC. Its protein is CASSQAAGTGDIEEFF.

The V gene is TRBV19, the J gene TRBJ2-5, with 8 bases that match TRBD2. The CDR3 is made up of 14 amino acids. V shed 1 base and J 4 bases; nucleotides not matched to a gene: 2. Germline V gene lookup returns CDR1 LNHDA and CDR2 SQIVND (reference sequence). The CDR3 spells CASSIAGGIETQYF. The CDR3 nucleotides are TGTGCCAGTAGTATAGCGGGGGGGATAGAGACCCAGTACTTC.

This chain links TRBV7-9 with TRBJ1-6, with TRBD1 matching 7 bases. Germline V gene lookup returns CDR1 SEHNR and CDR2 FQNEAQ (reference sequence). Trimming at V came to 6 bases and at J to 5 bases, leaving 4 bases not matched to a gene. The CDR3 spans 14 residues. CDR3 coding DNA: TGTGCCAGCAGACCAGGACAGGATAATTCACCCCTCCACTTT. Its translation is CASRPGQDNSPLHF.

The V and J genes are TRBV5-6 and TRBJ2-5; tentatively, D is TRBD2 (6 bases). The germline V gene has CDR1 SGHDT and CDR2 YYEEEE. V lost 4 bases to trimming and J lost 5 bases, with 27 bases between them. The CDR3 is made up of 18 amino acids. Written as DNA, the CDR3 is TGTGCCAGCAGCCGCGGGAAGAATCATTTACCTGCGGGTGAGACCCAGTACTTC. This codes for CASSRGKNHLPAGETQYF.

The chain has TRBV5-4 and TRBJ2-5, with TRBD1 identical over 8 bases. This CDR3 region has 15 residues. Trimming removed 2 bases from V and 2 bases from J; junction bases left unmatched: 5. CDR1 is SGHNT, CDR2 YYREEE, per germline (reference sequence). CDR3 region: CASSLYWDRQETQYF. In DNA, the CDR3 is TGTGCCAGCAGCTTATATTGGGACAGGCAAGAGACCCAGTACTTC.

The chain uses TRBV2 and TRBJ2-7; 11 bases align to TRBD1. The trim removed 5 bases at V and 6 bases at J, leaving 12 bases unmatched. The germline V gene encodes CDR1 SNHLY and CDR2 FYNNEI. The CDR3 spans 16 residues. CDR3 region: CASSPTRGTGGPEQYF. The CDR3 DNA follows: TGTGCCAGCAGTCCCACCCGTGGGACAGGGGGGCCCGAGCAGTACTTC.

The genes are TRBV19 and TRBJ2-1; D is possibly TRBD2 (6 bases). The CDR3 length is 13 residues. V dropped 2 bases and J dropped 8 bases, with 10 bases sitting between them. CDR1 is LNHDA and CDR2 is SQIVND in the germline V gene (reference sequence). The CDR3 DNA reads TGTGCCAGTAGTATAATCGGGGGTCATGAGCAGTTCTTC. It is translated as CASSIIGGHEQFF.

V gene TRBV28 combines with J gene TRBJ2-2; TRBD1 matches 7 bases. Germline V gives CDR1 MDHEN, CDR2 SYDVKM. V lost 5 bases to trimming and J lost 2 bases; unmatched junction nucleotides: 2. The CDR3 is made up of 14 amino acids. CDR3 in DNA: TGTGCCAGCAGTCGGACAGGCAACACCGGGGAGCTGTTTTTT. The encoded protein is CASSRTGNTGELFF. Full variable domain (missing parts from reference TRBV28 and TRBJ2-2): DVKVTQSSRYLVKRTGEKVFLECVQDMDHENMFWYRQDPGLGLRLIYFSYDVKMKEKGDIPEGYSVSREKKERFSLILESASTNQTSMYLCASSRTGNTGELFFGEGSRLTVL.

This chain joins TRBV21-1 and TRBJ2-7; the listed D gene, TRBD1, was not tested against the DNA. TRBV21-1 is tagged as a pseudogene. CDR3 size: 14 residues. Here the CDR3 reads CASSKVQDTYEQYF. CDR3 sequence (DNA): TGTGCCAGCAGCAAAGTCCAGGATACCTACGAGCAGTACTTC.

The CDR3: CASSYQGGWETQYF. The CDR3 DNA reads as TGTGCCAGCAGTTACCAAGGGGGCTGGGAGACCCAGTACTTC. This rearrangement joins TRBV6-6 to TRBJ2-5; TRBD1 agrees at 7 bases. Germline V gene data show CDR1 as MNHNY and CDR2 as SVGAGI (reference sequence). This CDR3 spans 14 amino acids. V dropped 2 bases and J dropped 5; count of bases not matched to a gene: 5.

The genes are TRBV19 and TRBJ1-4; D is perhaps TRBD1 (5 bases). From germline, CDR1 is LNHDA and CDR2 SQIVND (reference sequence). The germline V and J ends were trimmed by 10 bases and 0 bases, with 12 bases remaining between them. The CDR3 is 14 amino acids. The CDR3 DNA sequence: TGTGCCACCAGCGGGGGGTCAACTAATGAAAAACTGTTTTTT. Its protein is CATSGGSTNEKLFF.

The CDR3 spells CSVEYHSSTDTQYF. Here the CDR3 DNA reads TGCAGCGTTGAGTATCACTCTAGCACAGATACGCAGTATTTT. V is TRBV29-1 and J is TRBJ2-3; no clear D. The CDR3 consists of 14 residues. Germline assignment: CDR1 SQVTM and CDR2 ANQGSEA. V lost 3 bases to trimming and J lost 0 bases, with 10 bases between them.

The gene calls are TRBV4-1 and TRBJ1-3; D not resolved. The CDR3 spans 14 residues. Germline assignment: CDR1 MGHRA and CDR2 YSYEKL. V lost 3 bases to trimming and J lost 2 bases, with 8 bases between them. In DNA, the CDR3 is TGCGCCAGCAGCCAGGCATGGACTGGAAACACCATATATTTT. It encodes CASSQAWTGNTIYF.

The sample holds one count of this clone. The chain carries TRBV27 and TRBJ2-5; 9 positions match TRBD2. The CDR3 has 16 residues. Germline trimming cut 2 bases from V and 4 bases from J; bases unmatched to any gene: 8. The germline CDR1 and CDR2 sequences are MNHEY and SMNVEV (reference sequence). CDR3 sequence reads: CASSLIPAGGLETQYF. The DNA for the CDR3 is TGTGCCAGCAGTTTAATACCAGCGGGGGGATTAGAGACCCAGTACTTC.

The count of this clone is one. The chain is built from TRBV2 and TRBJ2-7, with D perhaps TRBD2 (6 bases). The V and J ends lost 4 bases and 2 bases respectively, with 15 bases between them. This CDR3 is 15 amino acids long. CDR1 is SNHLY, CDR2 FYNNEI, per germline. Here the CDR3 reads CASSGRASDPYEQYF. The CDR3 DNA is TGTGCCAGCAGTGGTAGGGCTAGCGACCCCTACGAGCAGTACTTC.